This TCR beta chain was captured in a study of OX40 agonist ivuxolimab in advanced cancers. For the study at large: Two patients with cutaneous melanoma and one with hepatocellular carcinoma, three in total, showed partial responses. Study-level results: The expanded peripheral T cells' antigen specificity was not determined. Low clonal expansion, among the lowest seen, marked partial responders at 0.1-3.0 mg/kg. Blood T cells, both CD4+ and CD8+, expanded clonally by week 6 at 0.1 to 3.0 mg/kg.

Germline V gives CDR1 SEHNR, CDR2 FQNEAQ (reference sequence). This CDR3 contains 16 residues. Sequencing used immunoSEQ multiplex PCR; TCRdb keeps in-frame clones, though not all of them. The data show 20,000 to 25,000 clones, around 84% seen once. Remarks on this clone: The antigen is unknown.

J is TRBJ2-5 and V is TRBV7-9; TRBD1 agrees at 7 bases. The end of the DNA is better explained by TRBJ2-7, so the J call may be wrong. The sequence derives from an adult with an advanced solid tumor such as melanoma, head and neck, liver or kidney cancer. This specimen was CD4+ or CD8+ T cells sorted from blood, taken in a trial of the OX40 agonist ivuxolimab. CDR3 sequence (DNA): TGTGCCAGCAGCCACCGGGACAGCGGACCCTCCTACGAGCAGTACTTC. It yields the protein CASSHRDSGPSYEQYF.